The 15 T cell receptor beta chains presented below share a single source sample, sequenced in a study of Ad26.COV2.S vaccination and SARS-CoV-2 variants. The sample's treatment: roughly 20 received Ad26.COV2.S at low or high dose, single or two shots; roughly five received placebo; per-sample allocation not given. Sample collection was performed on day 63 after the first vaccine or placebo injection. Produced via immunoSEQ multiplex PCR; TCRdb's table is partial and in-frame only. The sample includes nearly 400,000 clones, about nine tenths seen only once; the top ten take under 2%. The sample in question was peripheral blood, obtained in a trial of Ad26.COV2.S vaccine versus placebo. These receptors were obtained from a person aged 18-60 years who received the Ad26.COV2.S COVID-19 vaccine or a placebo.

The V and J genes are TRBV30 and TRBJ1-1; TRBD1 matches at 11 bases. There are 14 residues in the CDR3. V lost 7 bases and J lost 9; bases outside the gene matches: 13. Germline V gene lookup returns CDR1 GTSNPN and CDR2 SVGIG (reference sequence). The CDR3 here is CAFTDWTGGRKAFF. In DNA, the CDR3 is TGTGCCTTCACGGACTGGACAGGGGGCAGAAAAGCTTTCTTT.

V usage is TRBV5-4 and J usage is TRBJ1-6; 8 bases match TRBD1. Trimming cost V 4 bases and J 6 bases; bases outside gene matches: 12. The CDR3 totals 17 residues. Germline CDR1 reads SGHNT; CDR2 reads YYREEE (reference sequence). For the CDR3, the DNA is TGTGCCAGCAGCCCGGAAGGGACAGGCTCCGCTAATTCACCCCTCCACTTT. Protein product: CASSPEGTGSANSPLHF.

The rearrangement uses TRBV27 and TRBJ2-7; 8 nucleotides align to TRBD2. This CDR3 contains 14 residues. The J segment lost 1 base and the V segment lost 6 bases, leaving 5 bases of the junction unmatched. Germline V gene lookup returns CDR1 MNHEY and CDR2 SMNVEV (reference sequence). The CDR3 sequence: CASSMTSASYEQYF. The CDR3 region has the DNA TGTGCCAGCAGCATGACTAGCGCTTCCTACGAGCAGTACTTC.

The chain has TRBV4-3 and TRBJ2-7, with TRBD2 matching 7 bases. J was trimmed by 2 bases and V by 0 bases; bases with no gene match: 4. The CDR3 totals 15 residues. Germline lookup yields CDR1 LGHNA and CDR2 YSLEER. The chain's CDR3 is CASSQDPGGPYEQYF. The CDR3 DNA reads as TGCGCCAGCAGCCAAGATCCGGGGGGACCCTACGAGCAGTACTTC.

CDR3 residues: CATSRDSGGNTEAFF. CDR3 nucleotide sequence: TGTGCCACCAGCAGAGATAGCGGCGGGAACACTGAAGCTTTCTTT. The V gene is TRBV15, the J gene TRBJ1-1; the D is unclear. The CDR3 is made up of 15 amino acids. CDR1 and CDR2 from the germline V gene are LNHNV and YYDKDF (reference sequence). Trimming pared 0 bases from V and 1 base from J, leaving 9 bases between. Looking up the rest from reference TRBV15 and TRBJ1-1 gives the full variable domain: DAMVIQNPRYQVTQFGKPVTLSCSQTLNHNVMYWYQQKSSQAPKLLFHYYDKDFNNEADTPDNFQSRRPNTSFCFLDIRSPGLGDTAMYLCATSRDSGGNTEAFFGQGTRLTVV.

The V and J genes are TRBV6-1 and TRBJ2-2, with TRBD2 identical over 16 bases. CDR1 is MNHNS and CDR2 is SASEGT in the germline V gene. The ends lost 5 bases at V and 7 bases at J; junction bases unmatched: 13. The CDR3 has 19 amino acids. CDR3 in DNA: TGTGCCAGCAGTAAAGGGACTAGCGGGAGGGCATGGCTTCTCGGGGAGCTGTTTTTT. This sequence encodes CASSKGTSGRAWLLGELFF.

This chain joins TRBV4-1 and TRBJ1-5; tentative D call: TRBD1 (6 bases). The V end was cut by 0 bases, the J end by 7 bases, with 13 bases between. The germline V gene has CDR1 MGHRA and CDR2 YSYEKL. The CDR3 loop spans 15 amino acids. DNA for the CDR3: TGCGCCAGCAGCCAAGATGTGGGGGCACAGCAGCCCCAGCATTTT. Its translation is CASSQDVGAQQPQHF.

This chain's CDR3 is CASSLQHTGELFF. For the CDR3, the DNA is TGTGCCAGCAGTCTGCAGCACACCGGGGAGCTGTTTTTT. The chain links TRBV27 to TRBJ2-2; D unresolved. V was trimmed by 5 bases and J by 3 bases, leaving 7 bases between them. The germline CDR1 and CDR2 sequences are MNHEY and SMNVEV (reference sequence). The CDR3 is made up of 13 amino acids.

The V and J genes are TRBV29-1 and TRBJ1-3; TRBD1 might be the D (6 bases). The CDR3 contains 13 residues. Trimming stripped 7 bases from V and 4 bases from J, with 14 bases between. Per the germline V gene, CDR1 is SQVTM and CDR2 is ANQGSEA. DNA for the CDR3: TGCAGCGCTACACAGGGTGGCGGAAACACCATATATTTT. This gives the protein CSATQGGGNTIYF.

This clone was counted only a few times. The V gene is TRBV28, the J gene TRBJ2-6; D is unresolved. Germline CDR1 is MDHEN and CDR2 is SYDVKM. CDR3 size: 16 residues. The V end was cut by 5 bases, the J end by 4 bases, with 15 bases between. The CDR3 sequence: CASSPLLIVGANVLTF. The CDR3 nucleotides are TGTGCCAGCAGTCCCCTCCTCATTGTGGGGGCCAACGTCCTGACTTTC.

The table lists this clone with a few counts. Other DNA variants within this sample encode the same CDR3. This chain links TRBV5-1 with TRBJ1-5; D is ambiguous. V was shortened by 2 bases and J by 5 bases, with 8 bases between the two germline ends. The CDR3 runs 13 residues. The germline V gene encodes CDR1 SGHRS and CDR2 YFSETQ. This CDR3 is CASSLGGDQPQHF. The CDR3 region has the DNA TGCGCCAGCAGCTTAGGCGGTGATCAGCCCCAGCATTTT.

There are many counts of this clone. The chain carries TRBV3-1 (or the pseudogene TRBV3-2) and TRBJ2-1; D is unclear. Trimming took off 0 bases at V and 4 bases at J, with 13 bases between the two ends. Germline V CDR1 and CDR2: LGHDT, YNNKEL (reference sequence). The CDR3 runs to 16 residues. CDR3 loop: CASSQDSSLPYNEQFF. Written as DNA, the CDR3 is TGTGCCAGCAGCCAAGATTCTAGTCTACCTTACAATGAGCAGTTCTTC.

This sequence joins TRBV2 and TRBJ1-5; maybe TRBD1 (6 bases). Germline V gene data show CDR1 as SNHLY and CDR2 as FYNNEI. V dropped 1 base and J dropped 4 bases, with 11 bases sitting between them. The CDR3 has 15 residues. CDR3 sequence reads: CASSEGGTTNQPQHF. For the CDR3, the DNA is TGTGCCAGCAGTGAAGGGGGGACAACTAATCAGCCCCAGCATTTT.

This clone was counted a few times. The gene calls are TRBV3-1 (or the pseudogene TRBV3-2) and TRBJ2-2; 14 nucleotides align to TRBD2. Germline V gene sequence: CDR1 LGHDT, CDR2 YNNKEL (reference sequence). The junction had 4 bases not matched to a gene; V was cut back by 3 bases and J by 4 bases. The CDR3 consists of 17 residues. The CDR3 loop reads CASSHTGLAGGTGELFF. Written as DNA, the CDR3 is TGTGCCAGCAGCCACACAGGACTAGCGGGAGGCACCGGGGAGCTGTTTTTT.

J is TRBJ1-1 and V is TRBV7-2; weak D call: TRBD1 (5 bases). There are 14 residues in the CDR3. Deletions cut 6 bases from V and 10 bases from J, with 21 bases between. The germline gives CDR1 SGHTA, CDR2 FQGNSA. The CDR3 is CASSFNSGTVGAFF. As DNA, the CDR3 is TGTGCCAGCAGTTTTAATTCCGGGACCGTGGGAGCTTTCTTT.